In this sample, the clone carrying this TCR beta chain turned up once. Single viable CD3+CD4+CD8-CD45RO+ cells were sorted as the memory CD4+ T cells. Serum IgG to CMV pp150, pp28, p38 and p52 defined serostatus. After thawing, CD4+ T cells were positively selected. The data belong to a study of memory CD4+ T cells and cytomegalovirus serostatus. The CDR3 has 14 residues. Trimming took off 9 bases at V and 1 base at J, with 14 bases between the two ends. Germline V gene data show CDR1 as MGHRA and CDR2 as YSYEKL. The assay was immunoSEQ multiplex PCR, and TCRdb's table has in-frame clones only and misses some. This repertoire shows tens of thousands of clones, roughly 80% found once; its top ten account for about 1.2%.

This chain uses TRBV4-1 with TRBJ2-3, with D maybe TRBD1 (8 bases). This receptor was taken from an adult in good health and CMV-seropositive. Material for sequencing was memory CD4+ T cells from blood. CDR3: CASRTGGGTDTQYF. CDR3 DNA sequence: TGCGCCAGTCGAACAGGGGGGGGCACAGATACGCAGTATTTT.